This is a list of T cell receptor beta chains from one sample in a study of T cell responses to AZD1222 COVID-19 vaccine. Data came from immunoSEQ multiplex PCR; TCRdb stores just in-frame clones and leaves some out. In the table there are 150,000 or so clones, about 91% of which are singletons. The input for sequencing was peripheral blood, taken on day 0 of AZD1222 vaccination. Every receptor here comes from an adult in good health. CDR3s include the opening cysteine and the closing phenylalanine or tryptophan. D genes are given only for firm matches. Clone size is given for some rows only: seen once, a few or many times, or a class if the clone is expanded.

V gene: TRBV19
J gene: TRBJ1-2
D gene: -
clone size: -
CDR3 DNA: TGTGCCAGTAGTATAGCTCACGGAAGAAACTATGGCTACACCTTC
CDR3 protein: CASSIAHGRNYGYTF

V gene: TRBV9
J gene: TRBJ1-2
D gene: -
clone size: -
CDR3 DNA: TGTGCCAGCAGCGTACAGGGGAGCTATGGCTACACCTTC
CDR3 protein: CASSVQGSYGYTF

V gene: TRBV7-9
J gene: TRBJ1-5
D gene: -
clone size: -
CDR3 DNA: TGTGCCAGCAGCTTAGGAAGTACCAGCAATCAGCCCCAGCATTTT
CDR3 protein: CASSLGSTSNQPQHF

V gene: TRBV2
J gene: TRBJ2-1
D gene: -
clone size: -
CDR3 DNA: TGTGCCAGCAGTGAAAGTACTCGGAATGAGCAGTTCTTC
CDR3 protein: CASSESTRNEQFF

V gene: TRBV6-5
J gene: TRBJ1-4
D gene: -
clone size: few
CDR3 DNA: TGTGCCAGCAGTTACCAAGGGTTAGGTAATGAAAAACTGTTTTTT
CDR3 protein: CASSYQGLGNEKLFF

V gene: TRBV7-2
J gene: TRBJ2-3
D gene: -
clone size: -
CDR3 DNA: TGTGCCAGCAGCTTAAGGGCTAGCTCAGATACGCAGTATTTT
CDR3 protein: CASSLRASSDTQYF

V gene: TRBV9
J gene: TRBJ2-1
D gene: -
clone size: -
CDR3 DNA: TGTGCCAGCTCGGCGAACCTGGGCTCCTACAATGAGCAGTTCTTC
CDR3 protein: CASSANLGSYNEQFF

V gene: TRBV5-1
J gene: TRBJ2-7
D gene: -
clone size: -
CDR3 DNA: TGCGCCAGCAGCTTGGGGGGTTTCGGGGTCTCCTACGAGCAGTACTTC
CDR3 protein: CASSLGGFGVSYEQYF

V gene: TRBV27
J gene: TRBJ1-4
D gene: TRBD1
clone size: -
CDR3 DNA: TGTGCCAGCAGATTGGACAGGGTAAATGAAAAACTGTTTTTT
CDR3 protein: CASRLDRVNEKLFF

V gene: TRBV5-1
J gene: TRBJ2-7
D gene: -
clone size: -
CDR3 DNA: TGCGCCAGCAGCTTGGACAGGGAAGGCTACGAGCAGTACTTC
CDR3 protein: CASSLDREGYEQYF

V gene: TRBV4-1
J gene: TRBJ1-3
D gene: TRBD1
clone size: -
CDR3 DNA: TGCGCCAGCAGCCAGAACAGGGGTGCTGGAAACACCATATATTTT
CDR3 protein: CASSQNRGAGNTIYF

V gene: TRBV3-1/TRBV3-2
J gene: TRBJ1-2
D gene: -
clone size: -
CDR3 DNA: TGTGCCAGCAGCCAAGATAGGGAAGCAGATGGCTACACCTTC
CDR3 protein: CASSQDREADGYTF

V gene: TRBV5-8
J gene: TRBJ1-1
D gene: -
clone size: -
CDR3 DNA: TGTGCCAGCAGCCTAAGGACAGAAGTACGGGGGGTGCGTTCGGGCACTGAAGCTTTCTTT
CDR3 protein: CASSLRTEVRGVRSGTEAFF

V gene: TRBV11-2
J gene: TRBJ1-3
D gene: TRBD1
clone size: -
CDR3 DNA: TGTGCCAGCAGCTTAACAGGGGGCTCTGGAAACACCATATATTTT
CDR3 protein: CASSLTGGSGNTIYF

V gene: TRBV19
J gene: TRBJ1-1
D gene: TRBD1
clone size: -
CDR3 DNA: TGTGCCAGTAGGCCCTCTCGGGACAGGGGGCCCGAAGCTTTCTTT
CDR3 protein: CASRPSRDRGPEAFF

V gene: TRBV25-1
J gene: TRBJ1-2
D gene: -
clone size: -
CDR3 DNA: TGTGCCAGCAGTGATTACGGGGGGCATAACTATGGCTACACCTTC
CDR3 protein: CASSDYGGHNYGYTF

V gene: TRBV29-1
J gene: TRBJ1-2
D gene: -
clone size: -
CDR3 DNA: TGCAGCGTTGAGAGGACAAATTCCTACACCTTC
CDR3 protein: CSVERTNSYTF

V gene: TRBV3-1/TRBV3-2
J gene: TRBJ1-3
D gene: TRBD1
clone size: -
CDR3 DNA: TGTGCCAGCAGCCTAGGGACAGGGGGAAACACCATATATTTT
CDR3 protein: CASSLGTGGNTIYF

V gene: TRBV7-6
J gene: TRBJ2-2
D gene: -
clone size: -
CDR3 DNA: TGTGCCAGCAGCTTAGCCCCCCCGGGCGGACAGAACACCGGGGAGCTGTTTTTT
CDR3 protein: CASSLAPPGGQNTGELFF

V gene: TRBV7-9
J gene: TRBJ1-2
D gene: -
clone size: -
CDR3 DNA: TGTGCCAGCAGCAACCGGGACTATGGCTACACCTTC
CDR3 protein: CASSNRDYGYTF

V gene: TRBV7-2
J gene: TRBJ1-1
D gene: -
clone size: -
CDR3 DNA: TGTGCCAGCAGCTTAGCGCCCCGGGGGGCGCGTCACACTGAAGCTTTCTTT
CDR3 protein: CASSLAPRGARHTEAFF

V gene: TRBV5-1
J gene: TRBJ1-2
D gene: -
clone size: -
CDR3 DNA: TGCGCCAGCAGCCTCGAAGGGTCGGGCTATGGCTACACCTTC
CDR3 protein: CASSLEGSGYGYTF

V gene: TRBV4-1
J gene: TRBJ2-6
D gene: TRBD1
clone size: -
CDR3 DNA: TGCGCCAGCCGGGACAGGGTTAGCTCTGGGGCCAACGTCCTGACTTTC
CDR3 protein: CASRDRVSSGANVLTF

V gene: TRBV5-1
J gene: TRBJ2-2
D gene: -
clone size: once
CDR3 DNA: TGCGCCAGCAGCCTTGTAAAGGGGGGGCGTCTCGGGGAGCTGTTTTTT
CDR3 protein: CASSLVKGGRLGELFF

V gene: TRBV7-2
J gene: TRBJ1-6
D gene: -
clone size: -
CDR3 DNA: TGTGCCAGCAGCTATACGATCGCCACCCCCTCCTATAATTCACCCCTCCACTTT
CDR3 protein: CASSYTIATPSYNSPLHF

V gene: TRBV7-9
J gene: TRBJ2-5
D gene: -
clone size: -
CDR3 DNA: TGTGCCAGCGGACTAGGGGGCCAAGGAAGAATGCAAGAGACCCAGTACTTC
CDR3 protein: CASGLGGQGRMQETQYF

V gene: TRBV15
J gene: TRBJ2-5
D gene: -
clone size: few
CDR3 DNA: TGTGCCACCAGCATTCCAGGGACATACCAAGAGACCCAGTACTTC
CDR3 protein: CATSIPGTYQETQYF

V gene: TRBV5-1
J gene: TRBJ1-4
D gene: -
clone size: -
CDR3 DNA: TGCGCCAGCAGCTTGGTGCCGGGCCTCAATGAAAAACTGTTTTTT
CDR3 protein: CASSLVPGLNEKLFF

V gene: TRBV5-8
J gene: TRBJ1-1
D gene: -
clone size: -
CDR3 DNA: TGTGCCAGCAGCTTAGGGGATAACCTAAACACTGAAGCTTTCTTT
CDR3 protein: CASSLGDNLNTEAFF

V gene: TRBV27
J gene: TRBJ1-2
D gene: -
clone size: -
CDR3 DNA: TGTGCCAGCGCCCCGGGACTCCTCAACTATGGCTACACCTTC
CDR3 protein: CASAPGLLNYGYTF

V gene: TRBV25-1
J gene: TRBJ2-3
D gene: -
clone size: -
CDR3 DNA: TGTGCCAGCAGTGATTTTAGTGCGCGTCTCCAGCCTACGCAGTATTTT
CDR3 protein: CASSDFSARLQPTQYF

V gene: TRBV7-9
J gene: TRBJ1-1
D gene: -
clone size: -
CDR3 DNA: TGTGCCAGCAGCAGCCTCGGGACTGAAGCTTTCTTT
CDR3 protein: CASSSLGTEAFF

V gene: TRBV16
J gene: TRBJ1-1
D gene: -
clone size: -
CDR3 DNA: TGTGCCAGCAGCCTAACAGGACATAGGAACACTGAAGCTTTCTTT
CDR3 protein: CASSLTGHRNTEAFF

V gene: TRBV20-1
J gene: TRBJ2-7
D gene: -
clone size: -
CDR3 DNA: TGCAGTGTCCAGAGAGGCTACGAGCAGTACTTC
CDR3 protein: CSVQRGYEQYF

V gene: TRBV4-2
J gene: TRBJ2-3
D gene: -
clone size: -
CDR3 DNA: TGTGCCAGCAGCCAAGACTACCCAGATACGCAGTATTTT
CDR3 protein: CASSQDYPDTQYF

V gene: TRBV18
J gene: TRBJ1-5
D gene: -
clone size: -
CDR3 DNA: TGTGCCAGCTCAACGACCGACCGTTATAGCAATCAGCCCCAGCATTTT
CDR3 protein: CASSTTDRYSNQPQHF

V gene: TRBV19
J gene: TRBJ2-5
D gene: TRBD1
clone size: -
CDR3 DNA: TGTGGGGAAGTCCACTGGCCCAGGGGGACCCCACAAGGGGAGACCCAGTACTTC
CDR3 protein: CGEVHWPRGTPQGETQYF

V gene: TRBV28
J gene: TRBJ2-1
D gene: TRBD1
clone size: -
CDR3 DNA: TGTGCCAGTCTCGGGACAGGTTACAATGAGCAGTTCTTC
CDR3 protein: CASLGTGYNEQFF

V gene: TRBV5-1
J gene: TRBJ2-3
D gene: -
clone size: -
CDR3 DNA: TGCGCCAGCAGCCCCTTGGGGGGGCTGATAGATACGCAGTATTTT
CDR3 protein: CASSPLGGLIDTQYF

V gene: TRBV3-1/TRBV3-2
J gene: TRBJ2-1
D gene: TRBD2
clone size: -
CDR3 DNA: TGTGCCAGCAGCCCTTCTCTAGCGGGGGGATACAATGAGCAGTTCTTC
CDR3 protein: CASSPSLAGGYNEQFF